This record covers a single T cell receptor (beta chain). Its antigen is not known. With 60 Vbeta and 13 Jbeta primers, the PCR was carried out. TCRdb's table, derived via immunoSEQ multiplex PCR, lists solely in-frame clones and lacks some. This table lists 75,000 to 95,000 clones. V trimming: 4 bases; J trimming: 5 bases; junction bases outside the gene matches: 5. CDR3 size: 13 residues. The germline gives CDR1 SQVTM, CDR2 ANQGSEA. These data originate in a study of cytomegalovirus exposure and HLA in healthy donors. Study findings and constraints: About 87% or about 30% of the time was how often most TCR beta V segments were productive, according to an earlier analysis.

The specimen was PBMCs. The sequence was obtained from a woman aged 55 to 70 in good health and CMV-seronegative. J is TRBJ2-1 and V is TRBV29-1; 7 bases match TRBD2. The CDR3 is CSVGLARHNEQFF. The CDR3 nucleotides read TGCAGCGTTGGACTAGCTCGTCACAATGAGCAGTTCTTC.